One sample yielded the 2 T cell receptor beta chains listed below, sequenced in a study of T cell changes during pregnancy in multiple sclerosis. TCRdb's copy holds only in-frame clones and misses some; the assay was immunoSEQ multiplex PCR. In the table there are around 40,000 clones, 90% of which are singletons. Specimen: CD4+ T cells from peripheral blood mononuclear cells, collected in the first trimester of pregnancy. The receptors were sampled from a female donor in good health, enrolled as a control in a pregnancy study.

The V gene is TRBV4-3, the J gene TRBJ2-3; TRBD2 agrees at 9 bases. Germline-derived CDR1 and CDR2 are LGHNA and YSLEER. CDR3 size: 13 residues. Trimming cost V 2 bases and J 15 bases; bases outside gene matches: 9. The CDR3 reads CASSQSGGTSTYF. CDR3 bases: TGCGCCAGCAGCCAATCGGGGGGGACTAGCACATATTTT.

CDR3 residues: CASSQTGGGNNQPQHF. DNA for the CDR3: TGCGCCAGCAGCCAAACAGGGGGCGGGAACAATCAGCCCCAGCATTTT. The gene calls are TRBV4-1 and TRBJ1-5; 9 bases line up with TRBD1. This CDR3 has 16 residues. Looked up from germline, CDR1 is MGHRA and CDR2 is YSYEKL. V dropped 2 bases and J dropped 3; count of bases not matched to a gene: 5.